This T cell receptor beta chain was sequenced during a study of shared clonotypes between healthy human individuals. About the study: Contributing individuals were a couple of females and a few males aged 18 to 49.

Every subset had its genomic DNA shared out evenly among several immunoSEQ plates. Per the study methods: Junction-only sequences produced by ImmunoSEQ had no quality scores, so filtering differed. The assay was immunoSEQ multiplex PCR, and TCRdb's table has in-frame clones only and misses some. For V, J and clone size, that table is used; D and trimming come from the DNA. The sample lists 400,000 to 600,000 clones; over 60% were seen once. Study observations and caveats: Clonotype sharing among donors was expected to depend on sequencing depth.

This CDR3 has 14 amino acids. V was cut by 1 base and J by 6 bases, with 13 bases left in between. In germline, CDR1 is LNHDA, CDR2 SQIVND (reference sequence). Points on this clone: Antigen: not known.

Sample: PBMCs. V gene TRBV19 combines with J gene TRBJ2-7; tentative D call: TRBD1 (6 bases). This TCR came from a middle-aged woman in good health. Some clones in this sample may be carry-over from other donors' samples. The DNA for the CDR3 is TGTGCCAGTAGTATAGCGGCGCAGGGGTTCGAGCAGTACTTC. Translated: CASSIAAQGFEQYF.